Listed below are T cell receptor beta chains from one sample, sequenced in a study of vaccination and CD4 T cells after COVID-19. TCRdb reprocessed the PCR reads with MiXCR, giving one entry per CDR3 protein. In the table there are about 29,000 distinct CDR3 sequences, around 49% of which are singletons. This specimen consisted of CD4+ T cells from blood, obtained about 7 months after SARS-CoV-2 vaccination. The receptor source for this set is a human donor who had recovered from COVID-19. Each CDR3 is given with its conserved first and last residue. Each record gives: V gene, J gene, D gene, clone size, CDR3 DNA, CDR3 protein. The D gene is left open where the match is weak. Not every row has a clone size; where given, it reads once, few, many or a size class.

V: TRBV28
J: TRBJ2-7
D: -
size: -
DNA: TGTGCCAGCAGTATCGGATTGGACAGCCAAAAATCCTACGAGCAGTACTTC
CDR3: CASSIGLDSQKSYEQYF

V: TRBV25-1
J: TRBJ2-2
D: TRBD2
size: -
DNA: TGTGCCAGCAGTTTATTACTAGCGGGAGATCCCGGGGAGCTGTTTTTT
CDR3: CASSLLLAGDPGELFF

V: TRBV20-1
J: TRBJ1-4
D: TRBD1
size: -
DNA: TGCAGTGCTAGCTTGACGGGACAGTTTAATGAAAAACTGTTTTTT
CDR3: CSASLTGQFNEKLFF

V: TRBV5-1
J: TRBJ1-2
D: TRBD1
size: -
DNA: TGCGCCAGCAGCTTGGGGGACAGGGCGATCTACACCTTC
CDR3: CASSLGDRAIYTF

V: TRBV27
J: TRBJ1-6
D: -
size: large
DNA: TGTGCCAGCAGAAGGCGACTGATTAATTCACCCCTCCACTTT
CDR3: CASRRRLINSPLHF

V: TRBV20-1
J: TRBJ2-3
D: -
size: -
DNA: TGCAGTGCTAGAGAGGGCGGACTCCACGGGGGCACAGATACGCAGTATTTT
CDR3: CSAREGGLHGGTDTQYF

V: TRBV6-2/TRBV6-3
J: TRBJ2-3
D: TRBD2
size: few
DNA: TGTGCCAGCAGTTATGCGGGAGGAGTGGATACGCAGTATTTT
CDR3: CASSYAGGVDTQYF

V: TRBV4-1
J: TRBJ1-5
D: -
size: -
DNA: TGCGCCAGCAGCCAAGATCCGGCTCAGCCCCAGCATTTT
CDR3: CASSQDPAQPQHF

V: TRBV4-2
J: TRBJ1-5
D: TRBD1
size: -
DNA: TGTGCCAGCAGCCAAGATAGTGGAGGGGGCGGGGGCCAGCCCCAGCATTTT
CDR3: CASSQDSGGGGGQPQHF

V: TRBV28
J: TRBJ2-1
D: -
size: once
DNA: TGTGCCAGCAGTCATCCTAGGACAGTAAACAATGAGCAGTTCTTC
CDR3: CASSHPRTVNNEQFF

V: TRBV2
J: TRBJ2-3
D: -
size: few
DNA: TGTGCCAGCAGCAGAGACACCGTTGTGACAGATACGCAGTATTTT
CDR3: CASSRDTVVTDTQYF

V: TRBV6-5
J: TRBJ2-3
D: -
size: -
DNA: TGTGCCAGCAGTTACGGGCCGAGCGGTACGCAGTATTTT
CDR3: CASSYGPSGTQYF

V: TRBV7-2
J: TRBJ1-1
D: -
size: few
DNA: TGTGCCAGCAGCTTTGGACAGCTGAACACTGAAGCTTTCTTT
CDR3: CASSFGQLNTEAFF

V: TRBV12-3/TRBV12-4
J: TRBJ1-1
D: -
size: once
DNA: TGTGCCAGCAGGGAGACTTTGAACACTGAAGCTTTCTTT
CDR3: CASRETLNTEAFF

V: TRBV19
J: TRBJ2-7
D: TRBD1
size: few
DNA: TGTGCCAGTAGAGGACAGGGGGCGCGCCACGAGCAGTACTTC
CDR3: CASRGQGARHEQYF

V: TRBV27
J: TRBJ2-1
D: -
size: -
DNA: TGTGCCAGCAGTTTCCTATTGGGGTACAATGAGCAGTTCTTC
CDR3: CASSFLLGYNEQFF

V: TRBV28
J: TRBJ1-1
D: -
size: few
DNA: TGTGCCAGCAGGTTGCAGGAGTGGGCTGAAGCTTTCTTT
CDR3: CASRLQEWAEAFF

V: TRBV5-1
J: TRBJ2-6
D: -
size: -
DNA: TGCGCCAGTTGGCAGGGAGGTGCTGGGGCCAACGTCCTGACTTTC
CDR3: CASWQGGAGANVLTF

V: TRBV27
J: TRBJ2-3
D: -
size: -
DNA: TGTGCCAGCAGTTTAGGACCCCTGGGGACAGATACGCAGTATTTT
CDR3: CASSLGPLGTDTQYF

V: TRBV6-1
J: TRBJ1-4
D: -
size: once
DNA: TGTGCCAGCAGGAAGACTGACGAGAATGAAAAACTGTTTTTT
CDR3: CASRKTDENEKLFF

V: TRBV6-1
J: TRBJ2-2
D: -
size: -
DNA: TGTGCCAGCAGTGAAGTGGCAGCGAACACCGGGGAGCTGTTTTTT
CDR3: CASSEVAANTGELFF

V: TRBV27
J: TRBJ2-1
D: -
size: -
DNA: TGTGCCAGCAGTTCAGAGTTGTGGTACAATGAGCAGTTCTTC
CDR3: CASSSELWYNEQFF

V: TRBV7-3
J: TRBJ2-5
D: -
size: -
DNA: TGTGCCAGCAGCACTCGGGGCCAAGAGACCCAGTACTTC
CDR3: CASSTRGQETQYF

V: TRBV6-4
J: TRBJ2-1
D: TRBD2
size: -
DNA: TGTGCCAGCAGTGAAATAGCGGGAGGGTACAATGAGCAGTTCTTC
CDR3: CASSEIAGGYNEQFF